This record concerns one TCR beta chain sequence. The antigen it binds to is not known. No per-base quality is available; no much larger clone lies one base away. This entry comes from a study of cytomegalovirus exposure and HLA in healthy donors (dated by TCRdb to the late 2010s). Looking at the study overall: According to an earlier analysis of 550 to 750 of the donors, some 180 million T cells yielded roughly 100 million unique TCR beta sequences and more than 250 Gb of sequence data. An early release that covered some 630 HLA-typed donors contained 300 to 350 gigabases of sequencing data and about 84 million unique TCR sequences. The genetic ancestry cluster associated with self-reported Caucasian donors included roughly 84% of the approximately 430 genotyped donors. The aim of the study was to test whether cataloging public T cell receptors could identify signatures of past pathogen exposure. The study profiled the T cell repertoires of 550 to 700 subjects by immunosequencing and related them to cytomegalovirus serostatus. A separate validation cohort of some 130 different subjects was used in addition to the roughly 670-subject first cohort. The study combined high-throughput TCR immunosequencing, statistical association of individual TCRs with disease status, and machine learning to predict cytomegalovirus infection status. To study patterns of TCR occurrence, a later analysis re-analyzed previously published TCR beta repertoires from 600 to 750 donors and added high-resolution HLA genotyping. The later analysis used no new phenotypic data to find candidate immune exposures, relying instead on TCR beta sequences and their occurrence across donors. In an earlier analysis of about 590 of the donors, high-throughput TCR beta sequencing was used to judge whether each TCR beta V gene segment behaved as functional or pseudogenic. Donor age, sex, ethnicity and CMV serostatus were collected together with the repertoire data. In a later genetic analysis, genome-wide SNP genotypes for about 60% of the 666 donors were used, and that subset was treated as a discovery cohort. All discovery cohort repertoires had been generated using a single sequencing platform. Both class I and class II loci were covered by HLA typing, at four-digit resolution. The number of typed donors differed by locus: about 620-630 for A, B, C, DRB1 and DQB1; some 500 for DQA1; roughly 600 for DPA1; and 400 to 480 for DPB1. A handful of DR-DQ haplotypes were handled as single units for association and clustering because linkage in the cohort was strong. Among about 370 genotyped donors of the cohort, an average of approximately 200,000 unique TCR beta nucleotide sequences was sequenced per donor, of which about 19% were non-productive. What the research found in general, with its limitations: A further reported finding was that TCR beta sequences accurately predicted the HLA-A and HLA-B alleles for most subjects in the first cohort. Cytomegalovirus status was reported to be diagnosed by the classifier with high specificity and sensitivity in both the original and validation cohorts. In a later analysis, HLA-associated TCR beta chains showed more clonal expansion and lower generation probabilities than non-associated chains that were equally common. In this cohort, only TCR beta chains were sequenced, and detectable features were limited by the absence of alpha or paired-chain data. The earlier analysis of 450 to 700 of the donors excluded approximately 17 rarely observed V segments, including chromosome 9 orphons, because counts were too low. Immune exposure information for the cohort was limited to CMV serostatus. In a later analysis, TCR association rates were found to vary across HLA loci, with the most associated TCRs seen for DRB1 alleles and the fewest for HLA-C alleles. HLA typing was unavailable for some donors at each locus, so association tests used only the typed subset. While some public TCRs were present in many individuals, most TCR sequences turned up only very rarely across donors. It was suggested by the authors that the approach could potentially be generalized to other disease states and immunological phenotypes. The study listed 150 to 200 TCR beta chains as associated with cytomegalovirus. In vitro tests confirmed that a few of the cytomegalovirus-associated TCR beta chains recognize cytomegalovirus antigens. Some IMGT-functional V segments, including TRBV6-2 and TRBV6-3, could not be told apart with the 87-base-pair reads, so those segments were excluded. Specific HLA alleles were associated with roughly 17,000 TCR beta sequences at a false discovery rate of 0.05 in a later analysis. Most CMV-associated TCR beta chains appeared to be HLA-restricted in a later analysis, and the HLA associations seemed to be driven largely by CMV exposure. A later genetic analysis associated a missense DCLRE1C variant with V-gene and J-gene trimming of TCR beta chains, and an independent cohort replicated the association. Several of the top co-occurrence clusters appeared to be linked to parvovirus B19, influenza, CMV and Epstein-Barr virus, according to a later analysis. A group of highly shared sequence variants was considered likely to be a technical artifact of the sequencing pipeline. Linkage disequilibrium might explain the correlated functional status among segregating V segments, but an unknown experimental factor could not be excluded. Strong co-occurrence of HLA alleles, especially DR and DQ, made assigning TCR associations to individual alleles difficult. In a later genetic analysis, fewer N-insertions in productive TCRs were reported among donors in an Asian-associated ancestry cluster than the 666-donor mean. In an earlier analysis of about 540 of the donors, most TCR beta V segments were observed in productive rearrangements about 87% or about 30% of the time, broadly matching IMGT annotations. Roughly uniform sequencing depth across donors was assumed in presence/absence analyses, although this assumption may not hold.

Libraries were built with the immunoSEQ multiplex PCR assay. The multiplex PCR relied on a mix of 60 forward primers for TCR Vbeta segments and 13 reverse primers for TCR Jbeta segments. Amplification of the CDR3 region of rearranged TCR beta genes was performed with a multiplex PCR assay on genomic DNA. Amplified TCR beta libraries were sequenced as 87-base-pair reads on the Illumina HiSeq System. In the original analysis: Across the 600 to 700 repertoires, a later analysis counted approximately 75 million unique TCR beta chains, roughly 11 million of which were shared by at least two donors. Raw reads were error-corrected and collapsed into unique sequences by a nearest-neighbor algorithm in which closely related sequences were merged to remove PCR and sequencing errors. V, D and J gene segments were assigned by aligning CDR3 sequences to IMGT reference sequences. For a sequence to be retained, a match of at least six nucleotides to both a V gene segment and a J gene segment was required. Rearrangements were called productive when the CDR3 lacked stop codons and stayed in frame with V and J; all others were non-productive. CDR3 was defined by IMGT convention, running from the second conserved V-encoded cysteine to the conserved J-encoded phenylalanine. The earlier analysis of 550 to 650 of the donors excluded any sequence lacking an unambiguous match to a single V gene segment. In an earlier analysis of about 590 of the donors, a V segment was called functional when productive rearrangements were above 56.7%, and segregating when the standard deviation between donors exceeded 5%. To diagnose cytomegalovirus status from the catalog of TCR beta chain sequences, a statistical classification framework was built. In a later analysis, TCR nucleotide sequences were compared against IMGT/GENE-DB human TR gene sequences so that V and J genes could be assigned. A later analysis assigned CDR3 sequences and most-parsimonious VDJ recombination scenarios with the TCRdist pipeline. In a later analysis, each TCR beta chain was defined by its CDR3 amino acid sequence together with its V-gene family, and reads lacking a unique V-gene family were excluded. In a later analysis, nearly 600 highly shared, low-generation-probability nucleotide sequences were removed to address suspected cross-contamination and a sequencing artifact. A later analysis calculated a clonal expansion index for each public chain from normalized within-repertoire ranks of inferred template counts. In a later analysis, generation probabilities were computed using a VDJ recombination model fitted to out-of-frame rearrangements, and the results were checked against IGoR. In a later analysis, TCR-TCR, TCR-HLA and TCR-CMV co-occurrence was scored with hypergeometric tests, and a repertoire-size bias correction was applied to TCR pairs. False discovery rates were estimated in a later analysis by permuting HLA or CMV assignments 20 times. In a later analysis, co-occurring TCRs were grouped with DBSCAN, and TCRdist sequence similarity was added when clustering was performed within HLA-allele-positive subsets. For co-occurrence clustering, repertoires with fewer than 30,000 or more than 120,000 public chains were excluded, along with roughly 5 repertoires with anomalous nucleotide sharing. TCRdb retrieved this table from immuneACCESS and kept in-frame rearrangements only. Not all clones are present; in checked studies, unresolved V genes account for under half, and no reason is known for the remainder. V, J and clone size are taken as reported in that table, and D and trimming were inferred from the DNA itself. The sample has 65,000 to 90,000 clones on record, 76% of them singletons. The top ten clonotypes cover 2.5% to 3.5% of the sample.

The cohort was made up of 666 healthy bone marrow donors. At the time of sampling, every cohort member was nominally healthy, though immune exposures that went unrecorded were likely present. The donor tested CMV seronegative, placing the donor among the 352 seronegative members of the cohort. A peripheral blood sample was provided by each donor, and peripheral blood mononuclear cells were used for TCR beta sequencing. The Qiagen DNeasy Blood Extraction Kit was used to extract genomic DNA from the blood cell samples. V gives up 0 bases and J gives up 0 bases, and the segment between their germline ends measures 18 bases. The CDR1 and CDR2 encoded by the germline V gene are ENHRY and SYGVKD. The CDR3 measures 18 amino acids from cysteine to phenylalanine. The DNA shown is the 54-base CDR3, in frame from base 1.

This TCR was recovered from a man in his forties in good health and CMV-seronegative. Sequenced sample: PBMCs. The V and J segments used are TRBV10-3 and TRBJ2-7; TRBD1 is a possible D gene, resting on 5 matching bases. The CDR3 reads CAISESGWGSFNSYEQYF. The DNA sequence follows: TGTGCCATCAGTGAGTCGGGGTGGGGCAGCTTCAACTCCTACGAGCAGTACTTC.